This entry concerns a single T cell receptor (beta chain). This clone was observed a few times. Which antigen it targets is not known. No qualities accompany the bases; no much larger clone lies one base away. This entry comes from a study of T cell repertoires in MIS-A myocarditis (dated by TCRdb to the early 2020s). Germline trimming amounts to 2 bases on V and 8 bases on J, with 12 as the count of junction bases outside the gene matches. Reading the germline V gene gives CDR1 MDHEN and CDR2 SYDVKM. CDR3 length: 16 amino acids, cysteine to phenylalanine. Solely the CDR3 DNA is kept, with 48 bases framed from the first base. The QIAamp DNA FFPE kit was used to extract genomic DNA from formalin-fixed paraffin-embedded autopsy tissue. TCRbeta CDR3 regions were amplified with the immunoSEQ bias-controlled multiplex PCR and sequenced at high throughput. The original methods were these. The immunoSEQ vendor pipeline collapsed and filtered CDR3 sequences to measure the abundance and frequency of each unique TCRbeta CDR3. Dominant CDR3 amino acid sequences were clustered with SARS-CoV-2-specific ImmuneCODE TCRbeta sequences by CD-HIT using a 90% global sequence identity threshold. Clones at frequencies from 0.1 to 1 were categorized as hyperexpanded, and clones at frequencies from 0.01 to 0.1 were categorized as large. For the dominant clones, CDR3 amino acid sequences and V and J gene assignments were confirmed with MiXCR. The R stringdist package was used to calculate Levenshtein distances between the patient clonotypes and the ImmuneCODE hits. The clones in this table, taken by TCRdb from immuneACCESS, are in-frame only. Not every clone is retained; where verified, under half of the shortfall comes from an unresolved V gene, and the cause of the rest is unknown. D and trimming were read from the DNA, whereas the V and J calls and clone size are those reported in that table. In this sample the table shows thousands of clones, about four fifths of which occur a single time. Of the sample, roughly 64% falls within the top ten clones.

The chain is encoded by TRBV28 joined to TRBJ2-1, and 7 bases in between align with TRBD2. The clonotype was recovered from a man younger than 35 with fulminant myocarditis from multisystem inflammatory syndrome in adults (MIS-A) after COVID-19. Sequencing was performed on interventricular septum heart tissue obtained at autopsy. This specimen's cell subset or site label, interpreted: cardiac tissue sample (left or right ventricle, interventricular septum, or pericardium). The DNA reads as follows: TGTGCCAGCAGTTTAATCGTACTAGAGGGAGGGCATGAGCAGTTCTTC. This gives the protein CASSLIVLEGGHEQFF.